The following is a T cell receptor beta chain sequence with its context. This sample is part of a study of blood T cell repertoires in COVID-19. On the study more broadly: Spain, Italy and the United States supplied samples that represented acute and convalescent COVID-19. T cells, B-cell-depleted T cells, or PBMCs provided the cDNA or gDNA that served as material.

The data were produced by immunoSEQ multiplex PCR, yet TCRdb's version contains in-frame clones alone and is incomplete. The table has roughly 180,000 clones, around 80% seen once. Unmatched junction bases numbered 4, after V lost 2 bases and J lost 7 bases. The CDR3 is 16 residues long. CDR1 is KGHSH and CDR2 is LQKENI in the germline V gene. The chain couples TRBV18 to TRBJ2-1; 14 positions agree with TRBD2. Material for sequencing was peripheral blood. This TCR derives from a woman at least 80 years old with COVID-19, enrolled during active disease. CDR3 region: CASSPGLAGGVNEQFF. CDR3 in DNA: TGTGCCAGCTCACCAGGACTAGCGGGAGGAGTTAATGAGCAGTTCTTC.